Sequencing of this T cell receptor (beta chain) was carried out in a study of PD-L1 blockade in urothelial cancer. TCRdb keeps only in-frame clones here, not all; method: immunoSEQ multiplex PCR. The data show about 130,000 clones, roughly 84% seen once. The CDR3 runs 15 residues. Germline trimming cut 4 bases from V and 5 bases from J; bases unmatched to any gene: 5. Looked up from germline, CDR1 is LNHDA and CDR2 is SQIVND (reference sequence). Time point of the sample: pretreatment peripheral blood. The genes are TRBV19 and TRBJ2-5, with 12 bases aligning to TRBD2. The receptor was derived from a man aged 50 to 59 with urothelial cancer. Source: PBMCs, taken around atezolizumab (anti-PD-L1) treatment. The CDR3 DNA follows: TGTGCCAGTAGTACCGGGACTAGCGGGCGCGAGACCCAGTACTTC. Translating gives CASSTGTSGRETQYF.